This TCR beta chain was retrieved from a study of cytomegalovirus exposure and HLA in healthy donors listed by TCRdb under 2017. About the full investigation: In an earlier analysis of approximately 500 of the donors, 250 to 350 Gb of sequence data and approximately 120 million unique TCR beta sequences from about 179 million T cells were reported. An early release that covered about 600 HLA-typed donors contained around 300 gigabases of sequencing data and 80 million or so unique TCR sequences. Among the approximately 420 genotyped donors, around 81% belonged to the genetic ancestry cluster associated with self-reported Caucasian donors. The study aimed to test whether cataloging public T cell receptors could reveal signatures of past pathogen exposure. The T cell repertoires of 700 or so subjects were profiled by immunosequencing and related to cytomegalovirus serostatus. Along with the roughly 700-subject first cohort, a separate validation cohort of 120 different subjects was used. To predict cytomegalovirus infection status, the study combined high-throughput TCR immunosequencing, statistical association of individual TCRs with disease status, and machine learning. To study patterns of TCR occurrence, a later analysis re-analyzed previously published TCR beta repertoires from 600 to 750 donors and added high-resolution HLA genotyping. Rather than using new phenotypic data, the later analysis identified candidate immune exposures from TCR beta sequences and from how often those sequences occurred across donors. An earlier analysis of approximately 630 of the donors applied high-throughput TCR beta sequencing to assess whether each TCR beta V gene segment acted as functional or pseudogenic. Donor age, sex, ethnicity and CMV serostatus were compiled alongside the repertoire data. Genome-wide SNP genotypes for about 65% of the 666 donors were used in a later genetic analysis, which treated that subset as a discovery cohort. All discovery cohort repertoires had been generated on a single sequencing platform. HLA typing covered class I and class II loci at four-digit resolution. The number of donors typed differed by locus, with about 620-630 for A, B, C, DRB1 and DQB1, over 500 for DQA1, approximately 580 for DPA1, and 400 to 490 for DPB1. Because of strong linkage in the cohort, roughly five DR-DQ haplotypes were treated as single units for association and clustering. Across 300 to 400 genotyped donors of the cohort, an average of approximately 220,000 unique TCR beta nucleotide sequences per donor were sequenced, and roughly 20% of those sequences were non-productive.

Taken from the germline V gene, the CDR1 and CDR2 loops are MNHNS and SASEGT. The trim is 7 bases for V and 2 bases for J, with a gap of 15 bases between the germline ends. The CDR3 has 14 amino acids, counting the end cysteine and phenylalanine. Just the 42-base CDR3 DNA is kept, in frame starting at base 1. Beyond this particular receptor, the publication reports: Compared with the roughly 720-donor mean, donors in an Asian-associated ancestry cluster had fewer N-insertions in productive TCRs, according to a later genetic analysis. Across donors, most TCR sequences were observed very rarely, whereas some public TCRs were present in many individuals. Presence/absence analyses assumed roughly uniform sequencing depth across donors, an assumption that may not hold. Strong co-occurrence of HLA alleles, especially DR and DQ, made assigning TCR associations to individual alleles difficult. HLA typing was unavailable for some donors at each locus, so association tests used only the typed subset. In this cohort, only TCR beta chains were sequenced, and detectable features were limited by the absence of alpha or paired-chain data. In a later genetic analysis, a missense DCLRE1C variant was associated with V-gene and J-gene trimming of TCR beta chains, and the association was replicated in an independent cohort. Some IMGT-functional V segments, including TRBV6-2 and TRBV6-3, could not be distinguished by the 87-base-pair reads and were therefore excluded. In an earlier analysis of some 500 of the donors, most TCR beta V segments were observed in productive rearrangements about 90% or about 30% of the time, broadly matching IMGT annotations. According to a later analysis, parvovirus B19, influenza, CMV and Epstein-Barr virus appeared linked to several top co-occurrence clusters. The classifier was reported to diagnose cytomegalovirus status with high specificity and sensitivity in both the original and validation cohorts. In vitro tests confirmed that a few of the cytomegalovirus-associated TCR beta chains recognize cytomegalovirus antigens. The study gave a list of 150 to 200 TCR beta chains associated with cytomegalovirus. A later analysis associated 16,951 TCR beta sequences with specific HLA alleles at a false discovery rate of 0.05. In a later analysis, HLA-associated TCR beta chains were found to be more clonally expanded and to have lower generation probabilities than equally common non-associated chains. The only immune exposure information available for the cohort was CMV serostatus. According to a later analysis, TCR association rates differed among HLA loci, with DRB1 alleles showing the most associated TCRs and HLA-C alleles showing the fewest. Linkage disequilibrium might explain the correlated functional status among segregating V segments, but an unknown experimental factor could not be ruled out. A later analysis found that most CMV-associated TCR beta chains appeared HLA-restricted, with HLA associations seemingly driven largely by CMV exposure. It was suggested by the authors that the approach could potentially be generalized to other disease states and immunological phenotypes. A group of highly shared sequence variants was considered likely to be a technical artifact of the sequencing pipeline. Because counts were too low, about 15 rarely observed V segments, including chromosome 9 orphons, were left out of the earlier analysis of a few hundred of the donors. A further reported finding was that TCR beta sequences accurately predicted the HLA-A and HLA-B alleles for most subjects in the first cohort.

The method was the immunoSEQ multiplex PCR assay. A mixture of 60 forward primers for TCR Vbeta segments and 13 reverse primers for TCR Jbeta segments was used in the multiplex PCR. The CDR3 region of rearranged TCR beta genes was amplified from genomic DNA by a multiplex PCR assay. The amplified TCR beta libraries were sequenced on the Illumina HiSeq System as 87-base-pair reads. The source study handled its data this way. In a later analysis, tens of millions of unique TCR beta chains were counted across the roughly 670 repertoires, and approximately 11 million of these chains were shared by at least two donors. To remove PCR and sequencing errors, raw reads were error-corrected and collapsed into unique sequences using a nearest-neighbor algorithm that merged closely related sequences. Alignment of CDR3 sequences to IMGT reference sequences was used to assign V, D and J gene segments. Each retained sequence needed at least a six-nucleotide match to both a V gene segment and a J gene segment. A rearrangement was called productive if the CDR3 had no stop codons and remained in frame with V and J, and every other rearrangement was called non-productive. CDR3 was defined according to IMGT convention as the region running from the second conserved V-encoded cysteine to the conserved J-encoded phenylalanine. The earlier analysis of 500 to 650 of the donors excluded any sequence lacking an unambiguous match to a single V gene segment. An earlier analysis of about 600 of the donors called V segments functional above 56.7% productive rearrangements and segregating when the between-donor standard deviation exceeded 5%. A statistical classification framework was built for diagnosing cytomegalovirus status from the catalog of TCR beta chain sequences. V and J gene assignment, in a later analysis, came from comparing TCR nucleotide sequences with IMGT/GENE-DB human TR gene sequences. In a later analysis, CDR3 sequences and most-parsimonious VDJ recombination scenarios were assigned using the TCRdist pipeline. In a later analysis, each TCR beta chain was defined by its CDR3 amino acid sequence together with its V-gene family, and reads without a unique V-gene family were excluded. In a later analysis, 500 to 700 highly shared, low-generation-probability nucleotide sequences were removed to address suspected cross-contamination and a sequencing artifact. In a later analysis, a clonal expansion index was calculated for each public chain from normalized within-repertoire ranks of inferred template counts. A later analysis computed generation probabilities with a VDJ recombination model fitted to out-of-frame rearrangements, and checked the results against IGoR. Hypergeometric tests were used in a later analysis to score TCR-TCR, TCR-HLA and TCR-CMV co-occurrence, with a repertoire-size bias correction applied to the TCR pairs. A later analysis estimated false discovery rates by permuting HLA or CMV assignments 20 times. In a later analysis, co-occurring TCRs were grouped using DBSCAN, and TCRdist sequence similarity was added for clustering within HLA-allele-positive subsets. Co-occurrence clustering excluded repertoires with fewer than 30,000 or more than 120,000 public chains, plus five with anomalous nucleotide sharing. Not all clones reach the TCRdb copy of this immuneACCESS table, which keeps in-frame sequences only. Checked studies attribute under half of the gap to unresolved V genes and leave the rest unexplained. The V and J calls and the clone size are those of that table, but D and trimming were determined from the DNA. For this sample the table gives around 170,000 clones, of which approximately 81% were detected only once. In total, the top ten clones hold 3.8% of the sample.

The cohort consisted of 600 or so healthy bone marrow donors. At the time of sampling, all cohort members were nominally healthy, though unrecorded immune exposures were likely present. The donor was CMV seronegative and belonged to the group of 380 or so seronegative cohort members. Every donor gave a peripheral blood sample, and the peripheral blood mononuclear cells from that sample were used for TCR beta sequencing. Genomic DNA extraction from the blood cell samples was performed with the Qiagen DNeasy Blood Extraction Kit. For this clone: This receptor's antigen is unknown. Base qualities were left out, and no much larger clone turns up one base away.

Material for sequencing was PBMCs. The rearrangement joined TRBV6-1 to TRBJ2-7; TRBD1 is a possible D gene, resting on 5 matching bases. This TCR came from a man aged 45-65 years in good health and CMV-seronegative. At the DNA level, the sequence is TGTGCCAGCACCATGGTAGGGGAAGCCTACGAGCAGTACTTC. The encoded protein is CASTMVGEAYEQYF.